Following are 26 T cell receptor beta chains from one sample sequenced in a study of cytomegalovirus exposure and HLA in healthy donors. Both 60 Vbeta primers and 13 Jbeta primers went into the PCR. Produced via immunoSEQ multiplex PCR; TCRdb's table is partial and in-frame only. The sample carries about 190,000 clones, 82% recorded once. Sequenced input: PBMCs. All receptors derive from a woman between 18 and 29 years old in good health and CMV-seronegative.

The chain is built from TRBV5-6 and TRBJ1-4, with TRBD1 matching 12 bases. The CDR3 contains 16 residues. From germline, CDR1 is SGHDT and CDR2 YYEEEE. Unmatched junction bases numbered 3, after V lost 4 bases and J lost 2 bases. The CDR3 spells CASSPGTGGTNEKLFF. As DNA, the CDR3 is TGTGCCAGCAGCCCCGGGACAGGGGGCACTAATGAAAAACTGTTTTTT. Complete variable domain (other parts from reference TRBV5-6 and TRBJ1-4): DAGVTQSPTHLIKTRGQQVTLRCSPKSGHDTVSWYQQALGQGPQFIFQYYEEEERQRGNFPDRFSGHQFPNYSSELNVNALLLGDSALYLCASSPGTGGTNEKLFFGSGTQLSVL.

This chain connects TRBV2 to TRBJ2-5; no reliable D call. Per the germline V gene, CDR1 is SNHLY and CDR2 is FYNNEI. V lost 6 bases and J 3 bases, leaving 14 bases between the germline ends. The CDR3 totals 14 residues. Here the CDR3 reads CASRVRLSEETQYF. The CDR3 coding sequence is TGTGCCAGCAGAGTTCGGTTATCTGAAGAGACCCAGTACTTC.

The chain has TRBV7-9 and TRBJ2-5; 11 bases fit TRBD1. The ends lost 1 base at V and 9 bases at J; junction bases unmatched: 19. Germline assignment: CDR1 SEHNR and CDR2 FQNEAQ (reference sequence). This CDR3 contains 19 residues. As DNA, the CDR3 is TGTGCCAGCAGCTTAGTGCGGGCGAGGACAGGGGGCTCCCCAATGGCCCAGTACTTC. Its translation: CASSLVRARTGGSPMAQYF.

The chain links TRBV18 to TRBJ2-7, with 7 bases fitting TRBD2. The V and J ends lost 0 bases and 3 bases, in that order; junction bases with no gene match: 5. The CDR3 runs 15 residues. Germline lookup yields CDR1 KGHSH and CDR2 LQKENI. CDR3 loop: CASSPPSREVYEQYF. DNA of the CDR3: TGTGCCAGCTCACCACCCTCTCGGGAGGTCTACGAGCAGTACTTC.

The gene calls are TRBV6-4 and TRBJ2-2, with TRBD2 matching over 9 bases. The length of the CDR3 is 16 residues. Germline V CDR1 and CDR2: MRHNA, SNTAGT. Unmatched junction bases numbered 14, after V lost 7 bases and J lost 8 bases. The CDR3 DNA is TGTGCCAGCAAAGGAGGGGCGGGAGGGCCGCCGGGGGAGCTGTTTTTT. Amino acids: CASKGGAGGPPGELFF.

This chain joins TRBV6-5 and TRBJ1-1; 7 bases line up with TRBD1. The V gene's germline CDR1 is MNHEY and CDR2 SVGAGI. The CDR3 has 13 amino acids. V lost 5 bases and J lost 12; bases outside the gene matches: 12. DNA of the CDR3: TGTGCCAGCAGTCACAGGACAGGTCGGGGGACTTTCTTT. This sequence encodes CASSHRTGRGTFF.

A single count supports this clone. The chain joins TRBV6-5 to TRBJ1-1; 7 bases map to TRBD1. Looked up from germline, CDR1 is MNHEY and CDR2 is SVGAGI. Trimming took 6 bases from V and 1 from J; bases not matched to a gene: 2. The CDR3 length is 13 residues. CDR3 sequence: CASRGQTNTEAFF. Here the CDR3 DNA reads TGTGCCAGCAGGGGACAGACGAACACTGAAGCTTTCTTT.

The V and J genes are TRBV9 and TRBJ1-5; the match to TRBD1 covers 9 bases. Unmatched junction bases numbered 11, after V lost 2 bases and J lost 2 bases. The CDR3 is made up of 18 amino acids. Germline loops: CDR1 SGDLS, CDR2 YYNGEE. CDR3 in DNA: TGTGCCAGCAGCGTGTACGACGGGACAGGGATCGGCAATCAGCCCCAGCATTTT. It encodes CASSVYDGTGIGNQPQHF.

This chain links TRBV28 with TRBJ1-5; 8 bases agree with TRBD1. The V gene end was trimmed by 2 bases and the J gene end by 2 bases; junction bases not matched to a gene: 5. The CDR3 is 16 residues long. The germline V gene encodes CDR1 MDHEN and CDR2 SYDVKM. The CDR3 here is CASSLGTGGGNQPQHF. DNA of the CDR3: TGTGCCAGCAGTTTAGGAACAGGGGGTGGCAATCAGCCCCAGCATTTT.

The chain is built from TRBV27 and TRBJ1-4; D ambiguous. Germline V gene sequence: CDR1 MNHEY, CDR2 SMNVEV (reference sequence). The CDR3 runs to 13 residues. V was trimmed by 5 bases and J by 3 bases, leaving 7 bases between them. CDR3 region: CASSLRANEKLFF. The CDR3 DNA follows: TGTGCCAGCAGTCTGAGAGCTAATGAAAAACTGTTTTTT.

This rearrangement joins TRBV30 to TRBJ2-1, with D unclear. V was shortened by 3 bases and J by 7 bases, with 7 bases between the two germline ends. Germline lookup yields CDR1 GTSNPN and CDR2 SVGIG (reference sequence). The CDR3 extends over 11 amino acids. The CDR3 coding sequence is TGTGCCTGGAGCAGTTCGAATGAGCAGTTCTTC. Amino acids: CAWSSSNEQFF.

This clone came up once. This rearrangement joins TRBV29-1 to TRBJ1-3; TRBD1 might be the D (5 bases). The CDR3 covers 15 residues. V dropped 6 bases and J dropped 0 bases, with 15 bases sitting between them. Germline assignment: CDR1 SQVTM and CDR2 ANQGSEA. The CDR3 sequence is CSVRAGLSSGNTIYF. CDR3 nucleotides: TGCAGCGTCCGAGCGGGACTGAGCTCTGGAAACACCATATATTTT.

The chain links TRBV4-2 to TRBJ2-3; 9 nucleotides agree with TRBD2. The trim removed 1 base at V and 6 bases at J, leaving 5 bases unmatched. Per germline, CDR1 LGHNA and CDR2 YNFKEQ. The CDR3 totals 15 residues. The CDR3 DNA reads TGTGCCAGCAGCCAAGTCACAGGACTAGCGGATACGCAGTATTTT. Translating gives CASSQVTGLADTQYF.

The V call is TRBV5-6, the J call TRBJ2-7; 11 bases align to TRBD1. The germline V gene encodes CDR1 SGHDT and CDR2 YYEEEE. The V gene end was trimmed by 4 bases and the J gene end by 3 bases; junction bases not matched to a gene: 3. The CDR3 length is 14 residues. The CDR3 region is CASSGDRGYYEQYF. As DNA, the CDR3 is TGTGCCAGCAGCGGGGACAGGGGGTACTACGAGCAGTACTTC.

The gene calls are TRBV27 and TRBJ2-7; 10 nucleotides match TRBD2. The V gene's germline CDR1 is MNHEY and CDR2 SMNVEV (reference sequence). V dropped 2 bases and J dropped 7; count of bases not matched to a gene: 5. CDR3 size: 14 residues. This CDR3 reads CASSLLAGANEQYF. The CDR3 bases are TGTGCCAGCAGTTTACTAGCGGGAGCAAATGAGCAGTACTTC.

The genes are TRBV14 and TRBJ2-2; no clear D gene. The CDR3 extends over 19 amino acids. The germline CDR1 and CDR2 sequences are SGHDN and FVKESK. The germline V and J ends were trimmed by 1 base and 2 bases, with 20 bases remaining between them. DNA for the CDR3: TGTGCCAGCAGCCAAGTGGTAGGAGCGAAATTAATTAACACCGGGGAGCTGTTTTTT. As protein: CASSQVVGAKLINTGELFF. The full variable domain, completed using reference TRBV14 and TRBJ2-2, is EAGVTQFPSHSVIEKGQTVTLRCDPISGHDNLYWYRRVMGKEIKFLLHFVKESKQDESGMPNNRFLAERTGGTYSTLKVQPAELEDSGVYFCASSQVVGAKLINTGELFFGEGSRLTVL.

The V and J genes are TRBV6-1 and TRBJ1-6; TRBD1 matches 7 bases. Trimming at V came to 3 bases and at J to 9 bases, leaving 8 bases not matched to a gene. This CDR3 has 15 amino acids. Germline CDR1 and CDR2: MNHNS and SASEGT. This CDR3 is CASSETGKGTSPLHF. CDR3 nucleotides: TGTGCCAGCAGTGAGACAGGGAAAGGTACTTCACCCCTCCACTTT.

The rearrangement uses TRBV7-3 and TRBJ2-7; maybe TRBD2 (6 bases). Germline lookup yields CDR1 SGHTA and CDR2 FQGTGA. The ends were cut back, 5 bases at V and 3 bases at J, with 20 bases in the middle. The CDR3 has 16 amino acids. CDR3 coding DNA: TGTGCCAGCAGCCAAGCTAGTGGACTACTGAACTACGAGCAGTACTTC. Its translation: CASSQASGLLNYEQYF.

The rearrangement joins TRBV19 to TRBJ2-4; 9 nucleotides match TRBD2. In germline, CDR1 is LNHDA, CDR2 SQIVND (reference sequence). The CDR3 is made up of 17 amino acids. V lost 5 bases to trimming and J lost 7 bases; unmatched junction nucleotides: 15. CDR3 DNA sequence: TGTGCCAGTAGTGCGGGCCCCGGCGGGGGGGCCAGGAACATTCAGTACTTC. This codes for CASSAGPGGGARNIQYF.

The chain links TRBV11-2 to TRBJ2-3, with 8 bases lining up with TRBD2. Germline V gives CDR1 SGHAT, CDR2 FQNNGV. The CDR3 spans 15 residues. Trimming removed 1 base from V and 5 bases from J; junction bases left unmatched: 5. The CDR3 is CASSLAGGPGDTQYF. The CDR3 DNA is TGTGCCAGCAGCTTAGCGGGGGGGCCGGGAGATACGCAGTATTTT.

In regard to this clone: This specimen includes other DNA sequences encoding the same CDR3. The chain links TRBV19 to TRBJ1-1; D remains ambiguous. The CDR3 spans 11 residues. CDR1 and CDR2 from the germline V gene are LNHDA and SQIVND (reference sequence). Trimming removed 5 bases from V and 2 bases from J, with 3 bases in between. CDR3 amino acids: CASSQNTEAFF. In nucleotides, the CDR3 is TGTGCCAGTAGTCAAAACACTGAAGCTTTCTTT.

Note on this clone: The sample carries other DNA sequences with the same CDR3. The chain is built from TRBV27 and TRBJ2-1, with 11 bases matching TRBD2. The length of the CDR3 is 16 residues. With 0 bases clipped from V and 4 bases from J, the junction kept 2 bases outside the gene matches. From germline, CDR1 is MNHEY and CDR2 SMNVEV (reference sequence). The CDR3 spells CASSLSGTSGYNEQFF. Written as DNA, the CDR3 is TGTGCCAGCAGTTTATCCGGGACTAGCGGATACAATGAGCAGTTCTTC.

The V gene is TRBV7-9, the J gene TRBJ2-3, with D possibly matching TRBD2 (5 bases). The CDR3 extends over 15 amino acids. Germline V CDR1 and CDR2: SEHNR, FQNEAQ (reference sequence). V was cut by 1 base and J by 0 bases, with 8 bases left in between. In DNA, the CDR3 is TGTGCCAGCAGCTTAGACGGAGGAAGCACAGATACGCAGTATTTT. Encoded protein: CASSLDGGSTDTQYF.

This clone was seen a handful of times. This sequence joins TRBV6-5 and TRBJ2-3, with D unclear. CDR3 length: 15 amino acids. Between the trimmed V and J ends, which lost 10 bases and 4 bases, there was a span of 21 bases. Per the germline V gene, CDR1 is MNHEY and CDR2 is SVGAGI. CDR3 loop: CATHPNHRPADTQYF. CDR3 nucleotide sequence: TGTGCCACCCACCCTAATCATCGCCCGGCAGATACGCAGTATTTT.

The chain combines TRBV7-6 with TRBJ2-3; 7 bases agree with TRBD2. Germline CDR1 is SGHVS and CDR2 is FNYEAQ. This CDR3 is built from 14 residues. J lost 5 bases, V lost 1 base, and 3 bases had no gene match. In DNA form, the CDR3 reads TGTGCCAGCAGCTTAGGAGCGGGGAGAGATACGCAGTATTTT. It encodes CASSLGAGRDTQYF.

The rearrangement uses TRBV10-3 and TRBJ2-7, with 14 bases fitting TRBD2. Unmatched junction bases numbered 10, after V lost 5 bases and J lost 4 bases. Germline loops: CDR1 ENHRY, CDR2 SYGVKD. This CDR3 spans 17 amino acids. CDR3 residues: CAISSSGTSGSVYEQYF. As DNA, the CDR3 is TGTGCCATCAGTTCATCCGGGACTAGCGGGAGTGTTTACGAGCAGTACTTC.